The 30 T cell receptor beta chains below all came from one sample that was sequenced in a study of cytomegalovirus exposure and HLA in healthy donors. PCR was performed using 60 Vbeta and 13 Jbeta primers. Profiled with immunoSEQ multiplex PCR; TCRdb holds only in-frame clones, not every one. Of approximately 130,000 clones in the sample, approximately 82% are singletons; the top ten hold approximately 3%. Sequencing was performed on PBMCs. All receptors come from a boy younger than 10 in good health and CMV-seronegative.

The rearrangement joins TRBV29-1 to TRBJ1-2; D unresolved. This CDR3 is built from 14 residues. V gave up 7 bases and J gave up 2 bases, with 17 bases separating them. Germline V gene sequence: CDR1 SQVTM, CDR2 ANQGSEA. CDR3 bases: TGCAGCGATCTGGAGGCAGACCTGAACTATGGCTACACCTTC. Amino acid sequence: CSDLEADLNYGYTF. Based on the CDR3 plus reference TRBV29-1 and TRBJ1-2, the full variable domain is SAVISQKPSRDICQRGTSLTIQCQVDSQVTMMFWYRQQPGQSLTLIATANQGSEATYESGFVIDKFPISRPNLTFSTLTVSNMSPEDSSIYLCSDLEADLNYGYTFGSGTRLTVV.

CDR3 nucleotide sequence: TGTGCCAGTAGTACAACACGGGAGTGGGGGTTTAATTCACCCCTCCACTTT. Protein sequence: CASSTTREWGFNSPLHF. This chain connects TRBV19 to TRBJ1-6; D perhaps matches TRBD1 (5 bases). This CDR3 contains 17 residues. V lost 4 bases to trimming and J lost 6 bases, with 19 bases between them. From germline, CDR1 is LNHDA and CDR2 SQIVND (reference sequence).

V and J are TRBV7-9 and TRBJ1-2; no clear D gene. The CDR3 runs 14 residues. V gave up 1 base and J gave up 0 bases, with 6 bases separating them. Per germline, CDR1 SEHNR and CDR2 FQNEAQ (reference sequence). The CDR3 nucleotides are TGTGCCAGCAGCTTAGGCGAGACTAACTATGGCTACACCTTC. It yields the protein CASSLGETNYGYTF.

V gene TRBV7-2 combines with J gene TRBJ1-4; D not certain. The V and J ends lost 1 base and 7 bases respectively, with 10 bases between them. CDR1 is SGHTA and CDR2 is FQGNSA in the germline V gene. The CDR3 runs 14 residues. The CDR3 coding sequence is TGTGCCAGCAGCTTAGGTCTGGCCAGTGAAAAACTGTTTTTT. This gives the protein CASSLGLASEKLFF.

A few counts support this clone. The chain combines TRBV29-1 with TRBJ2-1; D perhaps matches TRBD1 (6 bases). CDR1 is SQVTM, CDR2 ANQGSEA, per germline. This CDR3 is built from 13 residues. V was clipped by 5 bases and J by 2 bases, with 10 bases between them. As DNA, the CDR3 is TGCAGCGTTCATAGGGGGACCTACAATGAGCAGTTCTTC. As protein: CSVHRGTYNEQFF.

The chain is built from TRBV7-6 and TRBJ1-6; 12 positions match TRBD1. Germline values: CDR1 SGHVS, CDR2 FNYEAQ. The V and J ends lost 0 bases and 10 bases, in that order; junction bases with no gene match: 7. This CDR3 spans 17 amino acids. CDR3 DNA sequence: TGTGCCAGCAGCTTAGCGGGGGACAGGGGGCTAGGATCACCCCTCCACTTT. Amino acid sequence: CASSLAGDRGLGSPLHF.

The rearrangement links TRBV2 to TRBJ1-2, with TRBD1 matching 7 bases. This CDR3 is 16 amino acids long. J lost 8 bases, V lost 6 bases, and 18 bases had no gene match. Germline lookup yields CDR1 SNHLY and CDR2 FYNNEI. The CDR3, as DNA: TGTGCCAGCAGCGAAACCGGGACAGCAATCCGGGGGGGCTACACCTTC. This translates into CASSETGTAIRGGYTF.

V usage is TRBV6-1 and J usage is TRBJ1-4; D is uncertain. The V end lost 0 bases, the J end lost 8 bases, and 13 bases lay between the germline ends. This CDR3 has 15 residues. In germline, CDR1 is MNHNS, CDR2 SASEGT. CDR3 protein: CASSEASGGGEKLFF. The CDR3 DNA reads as TGTGCCAGCAGTGAAGCGTCGGGAGGTGGGGAAAAACTGTTTTTT.

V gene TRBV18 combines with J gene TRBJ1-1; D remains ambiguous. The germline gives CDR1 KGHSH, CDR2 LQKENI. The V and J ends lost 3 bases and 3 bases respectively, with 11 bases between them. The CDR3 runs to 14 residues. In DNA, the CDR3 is TGTGCCAGCTCACCGGTCGTGGGCGACACTGAAGCTTTCTTT. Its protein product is CASSPVVGDTEAFF.

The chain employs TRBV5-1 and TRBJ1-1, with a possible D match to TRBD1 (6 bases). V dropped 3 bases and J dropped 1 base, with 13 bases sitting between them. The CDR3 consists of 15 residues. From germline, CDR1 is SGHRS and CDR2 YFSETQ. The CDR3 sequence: CASSSSGDRNTEAFF. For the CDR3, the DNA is TGCGCCAGCAGCTCCTCAGGGGATCGGAACACTGAAGCTTTCTTT.

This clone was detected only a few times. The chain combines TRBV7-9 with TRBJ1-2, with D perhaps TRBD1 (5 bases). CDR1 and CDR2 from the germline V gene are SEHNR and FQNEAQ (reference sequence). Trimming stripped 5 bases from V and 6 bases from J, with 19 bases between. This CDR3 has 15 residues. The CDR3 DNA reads TGTGCCAGCAGCCCAGCGGTGACGGGGGGGGATGGCTACACCTTC. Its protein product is CASSPAVTGGDGYTF. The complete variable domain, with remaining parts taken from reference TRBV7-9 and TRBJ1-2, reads DTGVSQNPRHKITKRGQNVTFRCDPISEHNRLYWYRQTLGQGPEFLTYFQNEAQLEKSRLLSDRFSAERPKGSFSTLEIQRTEQGDSAMYLCASSPAVTGGDGYTFGSGTRLTVV.

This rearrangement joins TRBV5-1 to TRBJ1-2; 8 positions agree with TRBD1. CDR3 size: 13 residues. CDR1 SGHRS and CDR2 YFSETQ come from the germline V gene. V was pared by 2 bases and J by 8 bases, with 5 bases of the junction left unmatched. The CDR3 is CASSLDRGRGYTF. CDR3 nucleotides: TGCGCCAGCAGCTTAGACAGGGGTCGAGGCTACACCTTC.

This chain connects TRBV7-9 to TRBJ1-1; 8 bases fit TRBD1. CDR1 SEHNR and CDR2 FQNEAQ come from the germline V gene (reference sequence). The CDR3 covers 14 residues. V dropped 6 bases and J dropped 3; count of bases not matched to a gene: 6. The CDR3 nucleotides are TGTGCCAGCAGACTGACAGGGGTGGACACTGAAGCTTTCTTT. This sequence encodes CASRLTGVDTEAFF. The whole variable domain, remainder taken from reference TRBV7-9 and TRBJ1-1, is DTGVSQNPRHKITKRGQNVTFRCDPISEHNRLYWYRQTLGQGPEFLTYFQNEAQLEKSRLLSDRFSAERPKGSFSTLEIQRTEQGDSAMYLCASRLTGVDTEAFFGQGTRLTVV.

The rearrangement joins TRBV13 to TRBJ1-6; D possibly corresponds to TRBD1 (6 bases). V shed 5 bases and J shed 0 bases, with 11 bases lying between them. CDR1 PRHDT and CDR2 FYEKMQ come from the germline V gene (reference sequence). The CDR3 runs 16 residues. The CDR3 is CASSRGGSSYNSPLHF. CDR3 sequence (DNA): TGTGCCAGCAGCAGGGGGGGGAGCTCCTATAATTCACCCCTCCACTTT.

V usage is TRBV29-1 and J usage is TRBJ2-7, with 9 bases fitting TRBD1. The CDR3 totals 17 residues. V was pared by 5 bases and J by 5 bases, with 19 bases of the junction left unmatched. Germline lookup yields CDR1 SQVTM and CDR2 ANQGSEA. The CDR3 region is CSVSSRGPGQGFNEQYF. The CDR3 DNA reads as TGCAGCGTTTCTTCCAGAGGCCCGGGACAGGGATTCAACGAGCAGTACTTC.

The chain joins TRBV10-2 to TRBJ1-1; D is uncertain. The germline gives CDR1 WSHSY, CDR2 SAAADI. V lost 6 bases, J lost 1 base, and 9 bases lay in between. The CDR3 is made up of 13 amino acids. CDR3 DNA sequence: TGCGCCAGCAGCGCTACTGAGAACACTGAAGCTTTCTTT. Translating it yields CASSATENTEAFF.

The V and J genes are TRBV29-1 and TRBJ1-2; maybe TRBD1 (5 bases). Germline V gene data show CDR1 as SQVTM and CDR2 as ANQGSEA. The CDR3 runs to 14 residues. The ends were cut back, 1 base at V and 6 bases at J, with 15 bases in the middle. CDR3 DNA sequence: TGCAGCGTTGAAGGGTGGGCAGGGCAGGATGGCTACACCTTC. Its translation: CSVEGWAGQDGYTF.

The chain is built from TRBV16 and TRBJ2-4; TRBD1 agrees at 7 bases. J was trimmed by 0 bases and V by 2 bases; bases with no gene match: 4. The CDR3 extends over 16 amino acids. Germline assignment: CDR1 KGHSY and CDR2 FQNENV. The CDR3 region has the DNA TGTGCCAGCAGCCAACAAGACAGGGTAGCCAAAAACATTCAGTACTTC. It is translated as CASSQQDRVAKNIQYF.

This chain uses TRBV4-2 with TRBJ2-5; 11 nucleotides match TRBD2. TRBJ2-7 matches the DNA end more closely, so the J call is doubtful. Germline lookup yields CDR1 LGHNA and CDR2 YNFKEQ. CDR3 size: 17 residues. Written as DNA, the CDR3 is TGTGCCAGCAGCGGGGGGCTAGCGGGGGGAACAACCTACGAGCAGTACTTC. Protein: CASSGGLAGGTTYEQYF.

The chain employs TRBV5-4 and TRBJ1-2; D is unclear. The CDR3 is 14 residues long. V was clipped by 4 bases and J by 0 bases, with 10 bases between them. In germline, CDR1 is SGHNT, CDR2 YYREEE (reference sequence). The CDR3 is CASSPDGANYGYTF. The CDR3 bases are TGTGCCAGCAGCCCGGACGGGGCTAACTATGGCTACACCTTC.

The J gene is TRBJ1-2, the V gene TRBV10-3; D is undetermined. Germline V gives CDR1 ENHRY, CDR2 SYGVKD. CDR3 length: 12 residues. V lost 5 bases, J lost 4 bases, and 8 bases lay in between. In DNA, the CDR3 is TGTGCCATCAGTCCACTAACCTATGGCTACACCTTC. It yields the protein CAISPLTYGYTF.

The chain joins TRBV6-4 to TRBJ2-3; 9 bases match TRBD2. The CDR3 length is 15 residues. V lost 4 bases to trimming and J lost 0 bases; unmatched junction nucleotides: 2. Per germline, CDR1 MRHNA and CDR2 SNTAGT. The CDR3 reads CASSVLAGSTDTQYF. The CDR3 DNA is TGTGCCAGCAGTGTCCTAGCGGGAAGCACAGATACGCAGTATTTT.

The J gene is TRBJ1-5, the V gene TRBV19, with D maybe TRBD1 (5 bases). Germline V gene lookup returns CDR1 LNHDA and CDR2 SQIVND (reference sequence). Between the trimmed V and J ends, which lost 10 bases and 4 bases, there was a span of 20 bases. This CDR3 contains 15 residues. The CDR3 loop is CATRRGGLRNQPQHF. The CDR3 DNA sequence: TGTGCCACCAGGAGGGGCGGGTTGAGAAATCAGCCCCAGCATTTT.

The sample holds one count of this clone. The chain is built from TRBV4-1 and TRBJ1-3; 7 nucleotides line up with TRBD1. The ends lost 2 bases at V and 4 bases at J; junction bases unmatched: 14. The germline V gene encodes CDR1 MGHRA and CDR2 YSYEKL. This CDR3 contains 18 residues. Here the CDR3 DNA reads TGCGCCAGCAGCCAAAGGGGGCCCCTTGGGGATCCCGGAAACACCATATATTTT. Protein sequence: CASSQRGPLGDPGNTIYF.

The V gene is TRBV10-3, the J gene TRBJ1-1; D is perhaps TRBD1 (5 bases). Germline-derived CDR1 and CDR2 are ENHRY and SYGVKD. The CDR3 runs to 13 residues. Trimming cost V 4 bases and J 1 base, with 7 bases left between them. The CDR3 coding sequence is TGTGCCATCAGTGCTGGACAGAACACTGAAGCTTTCTTT. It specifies CAISAGQNTEAFF.

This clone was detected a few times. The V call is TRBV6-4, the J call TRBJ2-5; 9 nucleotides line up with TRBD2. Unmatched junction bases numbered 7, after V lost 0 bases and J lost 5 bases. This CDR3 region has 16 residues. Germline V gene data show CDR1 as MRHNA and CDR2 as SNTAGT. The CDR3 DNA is TGTGCCAGCAGTGACTCGCCTAGCGGGGCGAGGGAGACCCAGTACTTC. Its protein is CASSDSPSGARETQYF.

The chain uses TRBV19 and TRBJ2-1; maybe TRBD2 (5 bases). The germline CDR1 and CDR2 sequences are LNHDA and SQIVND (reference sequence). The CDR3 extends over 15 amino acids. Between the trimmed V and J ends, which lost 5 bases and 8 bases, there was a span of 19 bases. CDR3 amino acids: CASSWGVLPSDEQFF. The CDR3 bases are TGTGCCAGTAGTTGGGGAGTCCTACCGAGTGATGAGCAGTTCTTC.

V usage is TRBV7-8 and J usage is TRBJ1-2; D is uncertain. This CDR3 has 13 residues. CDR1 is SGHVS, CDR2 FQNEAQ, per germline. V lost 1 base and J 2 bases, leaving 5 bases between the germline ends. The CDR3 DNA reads TGTGCCAGCAGCTTAGGAGGGAACTATGGCTACACCTTC. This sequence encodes CASSLGGNYGYTF.

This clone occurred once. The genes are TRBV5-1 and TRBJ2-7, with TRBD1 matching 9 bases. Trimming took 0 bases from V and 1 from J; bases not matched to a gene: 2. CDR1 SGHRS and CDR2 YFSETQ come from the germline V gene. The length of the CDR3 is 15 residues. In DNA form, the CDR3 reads TGCGCCAGCAGCTTGGAAGGGACAGGGTCCTACGAGCAGTACTTC. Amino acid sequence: CASSLEGTGSYEQYF.

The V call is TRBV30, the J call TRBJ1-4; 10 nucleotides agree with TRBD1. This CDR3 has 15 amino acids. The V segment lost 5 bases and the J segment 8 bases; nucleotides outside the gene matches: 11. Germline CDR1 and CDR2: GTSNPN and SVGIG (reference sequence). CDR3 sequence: CAWDDPGQGKEKLFF. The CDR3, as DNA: TGTGCCTGGGATGACCCGGGACAGGGGAAGGAAAAACTGTTTTTT.